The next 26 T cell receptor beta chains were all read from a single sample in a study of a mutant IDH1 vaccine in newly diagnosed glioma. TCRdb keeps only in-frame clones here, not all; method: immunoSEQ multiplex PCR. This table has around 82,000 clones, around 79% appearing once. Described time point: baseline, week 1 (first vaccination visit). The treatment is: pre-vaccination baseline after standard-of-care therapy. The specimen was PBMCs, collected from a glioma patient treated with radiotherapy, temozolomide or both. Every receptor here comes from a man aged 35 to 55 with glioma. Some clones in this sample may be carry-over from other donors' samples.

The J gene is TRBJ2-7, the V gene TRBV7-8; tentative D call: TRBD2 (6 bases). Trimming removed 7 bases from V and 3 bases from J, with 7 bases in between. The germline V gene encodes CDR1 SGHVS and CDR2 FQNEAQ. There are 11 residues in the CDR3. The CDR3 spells CASTGSYEQYF. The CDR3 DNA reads TGTGCCAGCACCGGGAGCTACGAGCAGTACTTC.

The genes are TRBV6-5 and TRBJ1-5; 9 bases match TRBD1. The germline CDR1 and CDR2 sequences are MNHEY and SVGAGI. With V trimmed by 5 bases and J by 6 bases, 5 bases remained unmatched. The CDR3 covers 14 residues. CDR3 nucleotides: TGTGCCAGCAGTAGAACACAGGGGGCTCAGCCCCAGCATTTT. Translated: CASSRTQGAQPQHF.

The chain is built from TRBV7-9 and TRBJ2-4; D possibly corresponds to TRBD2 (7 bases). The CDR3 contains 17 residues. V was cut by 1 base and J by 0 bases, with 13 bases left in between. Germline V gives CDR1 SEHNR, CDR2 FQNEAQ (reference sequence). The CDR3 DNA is TGTGCCAGCAGCTTAGAAGGGGGGGTCATAGCCAAAAACATTCAGTACTTC. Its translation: CASSLEGGVIAKNIQYF. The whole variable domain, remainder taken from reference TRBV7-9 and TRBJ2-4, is DTGVSQNPRHKITKRGQNVTFRCDPISEHNRLYWYRQTLGQGPEFLTYFQNEAQLEKSRLLSDRFSAERPKGSFSTLEIQRTEQGDSAMYLCASSLEGGVIAKNIQYFGAGTRLSVL.

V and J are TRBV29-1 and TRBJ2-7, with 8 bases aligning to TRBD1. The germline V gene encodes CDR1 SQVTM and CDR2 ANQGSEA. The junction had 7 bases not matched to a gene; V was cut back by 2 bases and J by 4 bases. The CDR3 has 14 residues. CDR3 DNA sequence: TGCAGCGTTGAAAAAGGGACAGGCCGATACGAGCAGTACTTC. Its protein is CSVEKGTGRYEQYF.

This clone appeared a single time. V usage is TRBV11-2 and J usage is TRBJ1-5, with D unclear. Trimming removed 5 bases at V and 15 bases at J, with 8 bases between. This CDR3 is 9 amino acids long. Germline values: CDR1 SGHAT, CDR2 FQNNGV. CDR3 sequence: CASSPPRHF. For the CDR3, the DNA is TGTGCCAGCAGCCCCCCTAGGCATTTT.

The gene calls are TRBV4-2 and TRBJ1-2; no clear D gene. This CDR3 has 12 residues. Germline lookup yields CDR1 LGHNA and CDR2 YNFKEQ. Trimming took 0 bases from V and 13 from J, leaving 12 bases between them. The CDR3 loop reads CASSQDRGARTF. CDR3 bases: TGTGCCAGCAGCCAAGATCGAGGCGCCCGCACCTTC.

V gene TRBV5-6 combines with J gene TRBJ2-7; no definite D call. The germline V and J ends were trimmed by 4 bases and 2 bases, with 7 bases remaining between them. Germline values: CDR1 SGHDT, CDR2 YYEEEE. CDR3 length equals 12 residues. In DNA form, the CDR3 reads TGTGCCAGCAGCCTTTATGCCTACGAGCAGTACTTC. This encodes CASSLYAYEQYF.

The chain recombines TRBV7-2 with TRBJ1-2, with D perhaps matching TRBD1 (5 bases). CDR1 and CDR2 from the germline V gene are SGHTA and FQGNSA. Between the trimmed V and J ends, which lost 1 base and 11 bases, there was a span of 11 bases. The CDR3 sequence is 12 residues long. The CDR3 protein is CASSLDGGWYTF. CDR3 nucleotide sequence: TGTGCCAGCAGCTTAGACGGGGGATGGTACACCTTC.

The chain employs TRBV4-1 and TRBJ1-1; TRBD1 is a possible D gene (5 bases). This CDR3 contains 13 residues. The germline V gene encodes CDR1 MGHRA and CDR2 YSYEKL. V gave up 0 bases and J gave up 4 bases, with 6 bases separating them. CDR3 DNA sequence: TGCGCCAGCAGCCAAGAGGGGGGCACTGAAGCTTTCTTT. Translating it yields CASSQEGGTEAFF.

The CDR3 DNA reads TGTGCCAGCCTCGCTCCTCATACAGGGGGGAATCAGCCCCAGCATTTT. Translating it yields CASLAPHTGGNQPQHF. V usage is TRBV19 and J usage is TRBJ1-5, with 8 bases matching TRBD1. Germline loops: CDR1 LNHDA, CDR2 SQIVND (reference sequence). V shed 9 bases, J shed 4 bases, and the junction held 14 bases outside the gene matches. The CDR3 has 16 amino acids.

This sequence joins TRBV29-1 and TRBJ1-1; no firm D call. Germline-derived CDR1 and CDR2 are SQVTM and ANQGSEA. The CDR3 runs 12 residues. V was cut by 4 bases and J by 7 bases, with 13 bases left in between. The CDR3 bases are TGCAGCGTTGGGACGGATCAACGTGAAGCTTTCTTT. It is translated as CSVGTDQREAFF.

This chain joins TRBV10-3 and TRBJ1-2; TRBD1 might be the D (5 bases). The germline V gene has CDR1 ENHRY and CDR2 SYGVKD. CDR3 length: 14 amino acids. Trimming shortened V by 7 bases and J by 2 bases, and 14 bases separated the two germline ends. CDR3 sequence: CAITGTDRNYGYTF. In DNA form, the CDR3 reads TGTGCCATCACCGGGACGGATAGGAACTATGGCTACACCTTC.

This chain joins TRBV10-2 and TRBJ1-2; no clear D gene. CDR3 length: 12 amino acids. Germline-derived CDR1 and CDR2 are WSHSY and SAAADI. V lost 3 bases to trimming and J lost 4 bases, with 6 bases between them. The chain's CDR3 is CASSDPPYGYTF. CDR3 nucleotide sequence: TGCGCCAGCAGTGACCCCCCCTATGGCTACACCTTC.

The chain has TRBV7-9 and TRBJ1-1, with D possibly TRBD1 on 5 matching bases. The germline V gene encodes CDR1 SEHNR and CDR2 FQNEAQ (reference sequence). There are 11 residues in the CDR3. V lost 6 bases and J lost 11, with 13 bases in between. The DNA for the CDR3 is TGTGCCAGCAGATTGGATGGGGCGGCTTTCTTT. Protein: CASRLDGAAFF.

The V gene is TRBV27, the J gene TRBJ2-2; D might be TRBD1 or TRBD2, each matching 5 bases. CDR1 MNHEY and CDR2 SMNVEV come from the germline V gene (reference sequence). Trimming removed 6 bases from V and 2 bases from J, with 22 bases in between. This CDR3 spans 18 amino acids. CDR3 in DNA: TGTGCCAGCAGCGGCATGGTGACGGGGCCTACAAACACCGGGGAGCTGTTTTTT. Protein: CASSGMVTGPTNTGELFF.

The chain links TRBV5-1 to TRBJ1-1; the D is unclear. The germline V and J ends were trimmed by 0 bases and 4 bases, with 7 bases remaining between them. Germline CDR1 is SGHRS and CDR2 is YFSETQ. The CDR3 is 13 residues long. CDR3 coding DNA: TGCGCCAGCAGCTTGGGGTTTCTCACTGAAGCTTTCTTT. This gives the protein CASSLGFLTEAFF.

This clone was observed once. The CDR3 loop reads CASRLATSKLFF. In DNA, the CDR3 is TGTGCAAGTCGCTTAGCCACAAGTAAACTGTTTTTT. This chain joins TRBV12-2 and TRBJ1-4; the table assigns TRBD1, which was not confirmed against the DNA. TRBV12-2 is flagged as a pseudogene. This CDR3 comprises 12 residues.

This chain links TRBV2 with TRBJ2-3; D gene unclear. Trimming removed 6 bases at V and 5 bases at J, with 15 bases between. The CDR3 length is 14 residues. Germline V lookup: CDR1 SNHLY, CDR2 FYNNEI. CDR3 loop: CASRKVPGQDTQYF. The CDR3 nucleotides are TGTGCCAGCAGGAAAGTTCCCGGTCAAGATACGCAGTATTTT. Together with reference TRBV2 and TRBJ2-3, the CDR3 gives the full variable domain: EPEVTQTPSHQVTQMGQEVILRCVPISNHLYFYWYRQILGQKVEFLVSFYNNEISEKSEIFDDQFSVERPDGSNFTLKIRSTKLEDSAMYFCASRKVPGQDTQYFGPGTRLTVL.

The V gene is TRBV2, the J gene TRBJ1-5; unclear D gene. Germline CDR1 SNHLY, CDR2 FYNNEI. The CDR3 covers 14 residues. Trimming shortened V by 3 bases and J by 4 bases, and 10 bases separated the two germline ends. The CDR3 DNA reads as TGTGCCAGCAGTGACTTACCTAAAAATCAGCCCCAGCATTTT. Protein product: CASSDLPKNQPQHF.

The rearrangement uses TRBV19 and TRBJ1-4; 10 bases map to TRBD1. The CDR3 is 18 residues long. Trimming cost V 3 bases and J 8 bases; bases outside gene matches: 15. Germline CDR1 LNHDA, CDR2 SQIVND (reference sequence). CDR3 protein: CASSILSWGQGSKEKLFF. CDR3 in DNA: TGTGCCAGTAGTATTTTGTCGTGGGGACAGGGGAGTAAGGAAAAACTGTTTTTT.

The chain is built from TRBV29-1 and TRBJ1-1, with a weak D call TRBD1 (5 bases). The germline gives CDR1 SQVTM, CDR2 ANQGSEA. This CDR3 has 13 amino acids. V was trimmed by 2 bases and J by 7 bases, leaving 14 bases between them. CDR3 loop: CSVESEGLIEAFF. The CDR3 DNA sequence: TGCAGCGTTGAATCGGAGGGGCTAATTGAAGCTTTCTTT. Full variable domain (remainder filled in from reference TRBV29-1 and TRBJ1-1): SAVISQKPSRDICQRGTSLTIQCQVDSQVTMMFWYRQQPGQSLTLIATANQGSEATYESGFVIDKFPISRPNLTFSTLTVSNMSPEDSSIYLCSVESEGLIEAFFGQGTRLTVV.

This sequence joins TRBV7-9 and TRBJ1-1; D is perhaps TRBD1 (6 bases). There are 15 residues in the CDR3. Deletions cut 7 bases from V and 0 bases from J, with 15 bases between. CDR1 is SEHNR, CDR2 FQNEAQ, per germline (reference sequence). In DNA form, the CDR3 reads TGTGCCAGCAAGCTTAGCGGACAGCTGAACACTGAAGCTTTCTTT. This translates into CASKLSGQLNTEAFF.

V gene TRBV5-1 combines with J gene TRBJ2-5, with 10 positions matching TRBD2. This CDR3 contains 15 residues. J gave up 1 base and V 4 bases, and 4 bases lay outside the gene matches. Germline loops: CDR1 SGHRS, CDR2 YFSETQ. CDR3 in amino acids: CASSPGTSAQETQYF. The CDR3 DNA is TGCGCCAGCAGCCCTGGGACTAGCGCCCAAGAGACCCAGTACTTC.

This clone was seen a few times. CDR3 residues: CASSLGQMNTEAFF. CDR3 bases: TGTGCCAGCAGCTTGGGACAGATGAACACTGAAGCTTTCTTT. This rearrangement joins TRBV7-9 to TRBJ1-1, with 7 nucleotides matching TRBD1. Per the germline V gene, CDR1 is SEHNR and CDR2 is FQNEAQ (reference sequence). V lost 3 bases, J lost 0 bases, and 1 base stayed unmatched. The CDR3 consists of 14 residues.

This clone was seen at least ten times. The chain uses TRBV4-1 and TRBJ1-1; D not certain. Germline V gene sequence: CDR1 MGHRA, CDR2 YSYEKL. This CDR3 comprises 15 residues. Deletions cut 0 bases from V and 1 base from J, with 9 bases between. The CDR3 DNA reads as TGCGCCAGCAGCCAAGAGGGCAGCACGAACACTGAAGCTTTCTTT. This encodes CASSQEGSTNTEAFF.

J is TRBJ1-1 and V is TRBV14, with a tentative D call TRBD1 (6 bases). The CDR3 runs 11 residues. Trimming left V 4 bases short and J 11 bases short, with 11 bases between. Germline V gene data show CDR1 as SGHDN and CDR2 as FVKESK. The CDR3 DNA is TGTGCCAGCAGCCTACAGGGCCGGGCTTTCTTT. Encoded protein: CASSLQGRAFF.